This T cell receptor (beta chain) was found in a study of T cells in Graves' hyperthyroidism and ophthalmopathy. TCR beta CDR3 regions were amplified from RNA transcripts. A first-round RT-PCR of the TCR CDR3 used the HTBI primer set. TCRdb called the multiplex PCR reads again in MiXCR, with one record for every CDR3 protein. The repertoire includes more than 300,000 distinct CDR3 sequences, under 15% of them detected once, and over 8.5% sits in the top ten. There are a few counts of this clonotype. An end of the junction does not agree with germline; a read error may underlie this. Patients aged 18 to 65 had newly diagnosed hyperthyroidism that had lasted under 2 months. The sequence came from a young woman with Graves' hyperthyroidism. Sequenced sample: blood.

CDR3 protein: CASSPPRDQETQCF. In DNA, the CDR3 is TGTGCCAGCAGCCCCCCGCGGGATCAAGAGACCCAGTGCTTC. This sequence joins TRBV7-9 and TRBJ2-5; maybe TRBD2 (6 bases). Germline assignment: CDR1 SEHNR and CDR2 FQNEAQ (reference sequence). CDR3 length equals 14 residues.